Listed here are 18 T cell receptor beta chains from one sample, sequenced in a study of T cells in Graves' hyperthyroidism and ophthalmopathy. RNA transcripts provided the source from which TCR beta CDR3 regions were amplified. In the first-round RT-PCR of the TCR CDR3, the HTBI primer set was used. TCRdb reanalysed the multiplex PCR reads using MiXCR and keeps one entry per CDR3 protein. The repertoire holds fewer than 700,000 distinct CDR3 sequences, with roughly 16% as singletons. Material for sequencing was blood. The origin of the receptors is a woman aged 25 to 39 with Graves' hyperthyroidism.

As concerns this clonotype: At one of its ends the junction is not consistent with the germline gene, which may arise from a read error. The chain uses TRBV7-2 and TRBJ2-2, with TRBD2 as a possible D gene (5 bases). This CDR3 is 15 amino acids long. Germline-derived CDR1 and CDR2 are SGHTA and FQGNSA. The CDR3 sequence is CASSLVVQSTGVLFF. The CDR3 DNA follows: TGTGCCAGCAGCTTAGTGGTACAATCGACCGGGGTGCTGTTTTTT.

This clonotype was seen only a few times. The chain links TRBV6-2 or TRBV6-3 to TRBJ1-1; perhaps TRBD1 as D (6 bases). Germline V lookup: CDR1 MNHEY, CDR2 SVGEGT. This CDR3 contains 14 residues. The V and J ends lost 5 bases and 3 bases respectively, with 13 bases between them. The CDR3 DNA reads TGTGCCAGCAGTACCTTAGAGGGGGACACTGAAGCTTTCTTT. Its translation: CASSTLEGDTEAFF.

This clonotype is a singleton in its sample. J is TRBJ2-5 and V is TRBV20-1; 7 bases fit TRBD2. CDR1 and CDR2 from the germline V gene are DFQATT and SNEGSKA (reference sequence). The CDR3 spans 13 residues. The trim removed 6 bases at V and 1 base at J, leaving 5 bases unmatched. The CDR3 DNA follows: TGCAGTGCGTTGCGGGGGACCCAAGAGACCCAGTACTTC. Translated, it gives CSALRGTQETQYF.

A few counts support this clonotype. The chain carries TRBV7-6 and TRBJ1-5, with D possibly matching TRBD1 (6 bases). V was shortened by 2 bases and J by 6 bases, with 17 bases between the two germline ends. The CDR3 consists of 16 residues. Looked up from germline, CDR1 is SGHVS and CDR2 is FNYEAQ. The CDR3, as DNA: TGTGCCAGCAGCTTATGGGCAGGAGGGGGAGGTCAGCCCCAGCATTTT. Encoded protein: CASSLWAGGGGQPQHF.

The chain recombines TRBV5-1 with TRBJ2-1; TRBD1 might be the D (5 bases). The CDR3 extends over 15 amino acids. Per the germline V gene, CDR1 is SGHRS and CDR2 is YFSETQ. Trimming took off 0 bases at V and 1 base at J, with 8 bases between the two ends. The CDR3 DNA follows: TGCGCCAGCAGCTTGGGGACAACGTCCTACAATGAGCAGTTCTTC. This encodes CASSLGTTSYNEQFF.

The table lists this clonotype with a few counts. The chain combines TRBV27 with TRBJ2-1, with TRBD2 matching over 14 bases. The germline V gene has CDR1 MNHEY and CDR2 SMNVEV (reference sequence). This CDR3 is built from 18 residues. V was pared by 2 bases and J by 8 bases, with 11 bases of the junction left unmatched. This CDR3 reads CASSLEGGLAGEAYEQFF. The DNA for the CDR3 is TGTGCCAGCAGTTTAGAAGGGGGACTAGCGGGAGAGGCATATGAGCAGTTCTTC.

This clonotype was counted ten times or more. CDR3 sequence (DNA): TGTGCCAGCAGCTTAGAGGGGAGGTTAAGCACCGGGGAGCTGTTTTTT. This sequence encodes CASSLEGRLSTGELFF. The chain combines TRBV7-2 with TRBJ2-2; D possibly corresponds to TRBD2 (6 bases). The V end lost 1 base, the J end lost 4 bases, and 13 bases lay between the germline ends. From germline, CDR1 is SGHTA and CDR2 FQGNSA. CDR3 length: 16 residues.

This clonotype was observed many times. The chain joins TRBV7-2 to TRBJ2-5; D possibly uses TRBD1 or TRBD2 (7 bases each). Germline assignment: CDR1 SGHTA and CDR2 FQGNSA. Deletions cut 5 bases from V and 5 bases from J, with 24 bases between. CDR3 length: 17 residues. This chain's CDR3 is CASSPGGGVVAGETQYF. As DNA, the CDR3 is TGTGCCAGCAGCCCAGGGGGGGGAGTGGTGGCCGGGGAGACCCAGTACTTC.

This clonotype was recorded many times. The V gene is TRBV7-9, the J gene TRBJ2-7; D possibly corresponds to TRBD2 (6 bases). The length of the CDR3 is 13 residues. Germline CDR1 reads SEHNR; CDR2 reads FQNEAQ (reference sequence). V was pared by 1 base and J by 7 bases, with 11 bases between. CDR3 in DNA: TGTGCCAGCAGCTTAGTTGTGGGAGGAGAGCAGTACTTC. The encoded protein is CASSLVVGGEQYF. Full variable domain (remainder filled in from reference TRBV7-9 and TRBJ2-7): DTGVSQNPRHKITKRGQNVTFRCDPISEHNRLYWYRQTLGQGPEFLTYFQNEAQLEKSRLLSDRFSAERPKGSFSTLEIQRTEQGDSAMYLCASSLVVGGEQYFGPGTRLTVT.

This clonotype was counted at least ten times. The V call is TRBV30, the J call TRBJ1-1; D is uncertain. V lost 3 bases, J lost 4 bases, and 6 bases lay in between. CDR1 and CDR2 (germline): GTSNPN, SVGIG (reference sequence). The CDR3 has 11 amino acids. The DNA of the CDR3 is TGTGCCTGGAGCCCTATCACTGAAGCTTTCTTT. Its translation is CAWSPITEAFF. The full variable domain, its missing parts supplied by reference TRBV30 and TRBJ1-1, is SQTIHQWPATLVQPVGSPLSLECTVEGTSNPNLYWYRQAAGRGLQLLFYSVGIGQISSEVPQNLSASRPQDRQFILSSKKLLLSDSGFYLCAWSPITEAFFGQGTRLTVV.

This clonotype was counted at least ten times. The V call is TRBV7-3, the J call TRBJ2-7, with 9 nucleotides matching TRBD1. This CDR3 has 13 amino acids. The V gene's germline CDR1 is SGHTA and CDR2 FQGTGA. V shed 5 bases, J shed 7 bases, and the junction held 6 bases outside the gene matches. The CDR3 reads CASSPGTGSEQYF. CDR3 in DNA: TGTGCCAGCAGCCCAGGGACAGGGAGTGAGCAGTACTTC.

This clonotype was counted a few times. The chain couples TRBV9 to TRBJ2-7; possibly TRBD1 or TRBD2 for D (5 bases each). Trimming stripped 1 base from V and 2 bases from J, with 13 bases between. This CDR3 has 15 residues. Germline values: CDR1 SGDLS, CDR2 YYNGEE. Here the CDR3 DNA reads TGTGCCAGCAGCGTATTCCCGGGGACGGCCTACGAGCAGTACTTC. It codes for CASSVFPGTAYEQYF.

This clonotype was observed at least ten times. V and J are TRBV6-1 and TRBJ2-5; D may match TRBD1 or TRBD2 (6 bases each). Trimming took off 6 bases at V and 4 bases at J, with 21 bases between the two ends. CDR1 is MNHNS and CDR2 is SASEGT in the germline V gene. This CDR3 has 16 amino acids. The CDR3 sequence is CASSLASRDNGETQYF. CDR3 coding DNA: TGTGCCAGCAGCCTAGCGTCACGGGACAACGGAGAGACCCAGTACTTC.

The table lists this clonotype with many counts. V is TRBV30 and J is TRBJ1-1; TRBD1 might be the D (5 bases). V was cut by 0 bases and J by 1 base, with 12 bases left in between. In germline, CDR1 is GTSNPN, CDR2 SVGIG (reference sequence). The CDR3 spans 15 residues. CDR3 bases: TGTGCCTGGAGTGTACGGGGGTGGGGGAACACTGAAGCTTTCTTT. Its translation: CAWSVRGWGNTEAFF.

A few counts support this clonotype. V usage is TRBV28 and J usage is TRBJ2-1; TRBD2 matches at 7 bases. CDR3 length equals 16 residues. Looked up from germline, CDR1 is MDHEN and CDR2 is SYDVKM. After removal of 2 bases from V and 3 bases from J, the junction contained 7 bases not matched to a gene. This CDR3 reads CASSLLRLAIYNEQFF. Here the CDR3 DNA reads TGTGCCAGCAGTTTACTTCGACTAGCAATCTACAATGAGCAGTTCTTC.

This clonotype has at least ten counts. The chain combines TRBV3-1 with TRBJ2-2; TRBD2 is a possible D gene (5 bases). This CDR3 contains 18 residues. Trimming took 1 base from V and 7 from J, leaving 22 bases between them. The V gene's germline CDR1 is LGHDT and CDR2 YNNKEL (reference sequence). CDR3 protein: CASSQAMGSFDGGGELFF. As DNA, the CDR3 is TGTGCCAGCAGCCAAGCGATGGGGAGCTTCGATGGTGGCGGGGAGCTGTTTTTT.

This clonotype occurred many times. V is TRBV6-1 and J is TRBJ2-7; no reliable D call. Trimming removed 5 bases at V and 3 bases at J, with 17 bases between. CDR3 length: 15 amino acids. Germline CDR1 and CDR2: MNHNS and SASEGT. Here the CDR3 reads CASSTRQSANYEQYF. As DNA, the CDR3 is TGTGCCAGCAGTACCCGACAAAGCGCAAACTACGAGCAGTACTTC.

The chain carries TRBV10-3 and TRBJ1-5; 10 bases map to TRBD1. The germline V gene encodes CDR1 ENHRY and CDR2 SYGVKD. V lost 6 bases and J lost 6; bases outside the gene matches: 5. This CDR3 has 14 amino acids. The CDR3 coding sequence is TGTGCCATCAGCCCGGGACAGGGGAGTCAGCCCCAGCATTTT. This sequence encodes CAISPGQGSQPQHF.